The 11 T cell receptor beta chains below all came from one sample that was sequenced in a study of neurological immune-mediated disorders. Using its own MiXCR run on the 5' RACE reads, TCRdb lists one record per CDR3 protein. The profile shows 65,000 to 90,000 distinct CDR3 sequences, about 3% of them singletons. Sequencing was done on a sample of PBMCs. The receptors were gathered from a woman between 50 and 59 years old with multiple sclerosis.

This clonotype was recorded many times. This chain joins TRBV4-3 and TRBJ1-3; D call uncertain. V shed 6 bases and J shed 7 bases, with 16 bases lying between them. There are 14 residues in the CDR3. The germline V gene encodes CDR1 LGHNA and CDR2 YSLEER. The DNA of the CDR3 is TGCGCCAGCAGTTCCGGGCTCGAACGGAACACCATATATTTT. This sequence encodes CASSSGLERNTIYF.

This clonotype occurred many times. The chain recombines TRBV28 with TRBJ1-2; D unclear. This CDR3 is 15 amino acids long. Trimming stripped 5 bases from V and 5 bases from J, with 18 bases between. The germline gives CDR1 MDHEN, CDR2 SYDVKM. This CDR3 reads CASSAIDPSRYGYTF. CDR3 bases: TGTGCCAGCAGTGCCATTGACCCGTCGAGATATGGCTACACCTTC.

The chain recombines TRBV5-1 with TRBJ1-1, with TRBD1 matching over 8 bases. Germline CDR1 is SGHRS and CDR2 is YFSETQ. With 1 base clipped from V and 1 base from J, the junction kept 3 bases outside the gene matches. CDR3 length: 15 residues. The CDR3 is CASSLQGAGNTEAFF. For the CDR3, the DNA is TGCGCCAGCAGCTTGCAGGGGGCAGGGAACACTGAAGCTTTCTTT. Full variable domain (outside the CDR3, taken from reference TRBV5-1 and TRBJ1-1): KAGVTQTPRYLIKTRGQQVTLSCSPISGHRSVSWYQQTPGQGLQFLFEYFSETQRNKGNFPGRFSGRQFSNSRSEMNVSTLELGDSALYLCASSLQGAGNTEAFFGQGTRLTVV.

This clonotype was picked up many times. The genes are TRBV2 and TRBJ2-3, with TRBD1 matching over 8 bases. The junction had 4 bases not matched to a gene; V was cut back by 6 bases and J by 5 bases. This CDR3 is built from 13 residues. Germline V gene sequence: CDR1 SNHLY, CDR2 FYNNEI. In DNA form, the CDR3 reads TGTGCCAGCAGCCTGGACAGGGAAGATACGCAGTATTTT. Encoded protein: CASSLDREDTQYF.

The table lists this clonotype with many counts. The chain joins TRBV6-6 to TRBJ1-1; D is unresolved. The CDR3 spans 12 residues. V was pared by 6 bases and J by 7 bases, with 12 bases between. Germline CDR1 and CDR2: MNHNY and SVGAGI (reference sequence). The CDR3 bases are TGTGCCAGCAGCTCCCCGTCCAGTGAAGCTTTCTTT. Encoded protein: CASSSPSSEAFF.

This clonotype showed up many times. The gene calls are TRBV29-1 and TRBJ1-3; D uncertain. The CDR3 has 11 amino acids. From germline, CDR1 is SQVTM and CDR2 ANQGSEA. Between the trimmed V and J ends, which lost 7 bases and 1 base, there was a span of 5 bases. As DNA, the CDR3 is TGCAGCGCCCAATCTGGAAACACCATATATTTT. Amino acid sequence: CSAQSGNTIYF.

This clonotype was picked up many times. The chain couples TRBV15 to TRBJ2-6; possible D gene TRBD2, 6 bases. The CDR3 runs 15 residues. V was trimmed by 0 bases and J by 4 bases, leaving 7 bases between them. Germline CDR1 reads LNHNV; CDR2 reads YYDKDF (reference sequence). This CDR3 reads CATSRDGGGANVLTF. CDR3 sequence (DNA): TGTGCCACCAGCAGAGACGGGGGAGGGGCCAACGTCCTGACTTTC.

This clonotype was picked up many times. This chain links TRBV20-1 with TRBJ2-5; D might be TRBD2 (6 bases). Per germline, CDR1 DFQATT and CDR2 SNEGSKA (reference sequence). V lost 8 bases and J lost 1, with 11 bases in between. The CDR3 is 12 residues long. The CDR3 protein is CSQTSLQETQYF. The DNA of the CDR3 is TGCAGTCAAACTAGCCTCCAAGAGACCCAGTACTTC.

In its sample, this clonotype was seen many times. The chain combines TRBV5-1 with TRBJ1-2, with D possibly TRBD1 on 6 matching bases. Germline values: CDR1 SGHRS, CDR2 YFSETQ. Trimming left V 7 bases short and J 3 bases short, with 16 bases between. The CDR3 loop spans 14 amino acids. CDR3 in amino acids: CASGADSADYGYTF. The CDR3, as DNA: TGCGCCAGCGGCGCGGACAGCGCCGACTATGGCTACACCTTC.

This clonotype has a count of ten or more. The CDR3 DNA reads as TGTGCCAGCAGCTTAGGGGTTAGCGGGGTGGTGGAGACCCAGTACTTC. Translating gives CASSLGVSGVVETQYF. The chain employs TRBV7-2 and TRBJ2-5; 8 nucleotides match TRBD2. The CDR3 totals 16 residues. Trimming removed 1 base from V and 5 bases from J; junction bases left unmatched: 9. CDR1 is SGHTA, CDR2 FQGNSA, per germline.

This clonotype showed up many times. The chain uses TRBV11-1 and TRBJ2-7; no clear D. CDR1 SGHAT and CDR2 FQDESV come from the germline V gene (reference sequence). The CDR3 consists of 14 residues. V was pared by 6 bases and J by 1 base, with 13 bases between. The CDR3 protein is CASSRPDGSYEQYV. CDR3 in DNA: TGTGCCAGCAGTCGGCCCGATGGGTCCTACGAGCAGTACGTC.